The source of this T cell receptor beta chain is a study of T cell repertoires in cytomegalovirus infection. In the study overall: Selected CMV epitopes included recently identified HLA-C-restricted ones as well as well-studied HLA-B-restricted ones. Public TCR beta signatures were indicative of both CMV infection and a matching HLA type. Regarding the study as a whole: CMV-specific HLA-C-restricted TCR beta clonotypes dominated the ex vivo response.

The ends lost 11 bases at V and 8 bases at J; junction bases unmatched: 12. Germline CDR1 and CDR2: LNHDA and SQIVND (reference sequence). The CDR3 consists of 14 residues. Via MiXCR, TCRdb re-called the reads, giving one row per CDR3 protein. The sample holds 650,000 to 900,000 distinct CDR3 sequences, approximately 32% seen once. This clonotype was counted a few times. The antigen is unknown. The chain carries TRBV19 and TRBJ2-1, with 10 bases that match TRBD1. This TCR was sampled from a human donor in good health (CMV status not recorded). Some clones in this sample may be carry-over from other donors' samples. Here the sequenced sample was cultured CD8+ T cells from PBMCs, taken from culture after CMV antigen stimulation. The chain's CDR3 is CAVRRQGAVDEQFF. The DNA of the CDR3 is TGTGCCGTACGGAGACAGGGGGCCGTCGATGAGCAGTTCTTC.